This T cell receptor beta chain is from a study of OX40 agonist ivuxolimab in advanced cancers. As for the study in general: Three patients responded partially, comprising one with hepatocellular carcinoma and two with cutaneous melanoma.

Study results and limitations: Among the lowest peripheral clonal expansion occurred in 0.1-3.0 mg/kg partial responders.

The length of the CDR3 is 15 residues. Trimming left V 2 bases short and J 2 bases short, with 10 bases between. CDR1 SNHLY and CDR2 FYNNEI come from the germline V gene. A word on this clone: Antigen specificity is unknown.

Systemic immunosuppression or autoimmune disease history was grounds to exclude patients. Assay used: immunoSEQ multiplex PCR; TCRdb lists only in-frame clones, some missing. This table holds about 100,000 clones, approximately 87% found once. The sample here was CD4+ or CD8+ T cells sorted from blood, taken in a trial of the OX40 agonist ivuxolimab. The sequence came from an adult with an advanced solid tumor such as melanoma, head and neck, liver or kidney cancer. The genes are TRBV2 and TRBJ1-5, with D possibly being TRBD1 (5 bases). CDR3 in amino acids: CASSELGVGNQPQHF. The CDR3 nucleotides are TGTGCCAGCAGTGAATTAGGGGTTGGCAATCAGCCCCAGCATTTT.